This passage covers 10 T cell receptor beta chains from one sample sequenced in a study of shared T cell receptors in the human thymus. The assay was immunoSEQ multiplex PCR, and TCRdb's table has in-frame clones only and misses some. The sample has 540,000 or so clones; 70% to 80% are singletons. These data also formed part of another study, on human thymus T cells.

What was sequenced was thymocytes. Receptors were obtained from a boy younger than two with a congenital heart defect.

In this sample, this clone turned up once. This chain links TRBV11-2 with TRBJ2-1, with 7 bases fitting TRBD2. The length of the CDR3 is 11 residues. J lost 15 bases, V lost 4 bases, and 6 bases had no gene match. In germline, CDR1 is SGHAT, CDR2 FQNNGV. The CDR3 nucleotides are TGTGCCAGCAGCTCCCGACTAGCCCCGTTCTTC. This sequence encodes CASSSRLAPFF. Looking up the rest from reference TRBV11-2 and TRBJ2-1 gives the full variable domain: EAGVAQSPRYKIIEKRQSVAFWCNPISGHATLYWYQQILGQGPKLLIQFQNNGVVDDSQLPKDRFSAERLKGVDSTLKIQPAKLEDSAVYLCASSSRLAPFFGPGTRLTVL.

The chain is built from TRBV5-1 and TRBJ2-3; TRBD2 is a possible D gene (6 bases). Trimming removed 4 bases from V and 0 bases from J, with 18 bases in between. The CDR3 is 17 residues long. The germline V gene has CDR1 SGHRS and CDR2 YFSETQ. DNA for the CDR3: TGCGCCAGCAGCCCCGGGGGAAGCGGTACTAGCACAGATACGCAGTATTTT. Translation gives CASSPGGSGTSTDTQYF.

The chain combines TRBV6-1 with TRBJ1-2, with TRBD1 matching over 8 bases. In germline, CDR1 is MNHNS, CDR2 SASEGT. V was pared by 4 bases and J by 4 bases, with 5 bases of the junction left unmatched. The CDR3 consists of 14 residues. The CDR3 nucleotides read TGTGCCAGCAGTGGGGACAGGAAGGGCTATGGCTACACCTTC. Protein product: CASSGDRKGYGYTF.

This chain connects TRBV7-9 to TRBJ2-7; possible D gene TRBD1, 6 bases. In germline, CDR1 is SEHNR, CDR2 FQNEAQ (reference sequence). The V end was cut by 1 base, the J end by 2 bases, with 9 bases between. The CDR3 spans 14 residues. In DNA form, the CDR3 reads TGTGCCAGCAGCTTAGTAACAGGGCCCTACGAGCAGTACTTC. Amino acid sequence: CASSLVTGPYEQYF.

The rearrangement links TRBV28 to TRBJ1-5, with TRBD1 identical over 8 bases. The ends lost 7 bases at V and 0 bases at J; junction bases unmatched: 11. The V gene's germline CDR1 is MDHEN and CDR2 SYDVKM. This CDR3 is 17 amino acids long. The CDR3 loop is CASTLDRAHHSNQPQHF. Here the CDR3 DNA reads TGTGCCAGCACTTTGGACAGGGCTCATCATAGCAATCAGCCCCAGCATTTT.

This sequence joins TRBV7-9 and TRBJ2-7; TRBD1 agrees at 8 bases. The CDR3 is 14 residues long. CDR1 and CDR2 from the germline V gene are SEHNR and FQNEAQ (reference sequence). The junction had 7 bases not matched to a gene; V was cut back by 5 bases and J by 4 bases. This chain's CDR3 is CASSLGRDRYEQYF. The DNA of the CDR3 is TGTGCCAGCAGCCTCGGAAGGGACAGGTACGAGCAGTACTTC.

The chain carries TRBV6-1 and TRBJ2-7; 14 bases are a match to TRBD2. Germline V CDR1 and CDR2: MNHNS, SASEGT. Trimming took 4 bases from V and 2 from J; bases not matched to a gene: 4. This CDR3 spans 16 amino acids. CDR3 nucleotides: TGTGCCAGCAGTGGGCCGACTAGCGGGAGGGCCTACGAGCAGTACTTC. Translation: CASSGPTSGRAYEQYF.

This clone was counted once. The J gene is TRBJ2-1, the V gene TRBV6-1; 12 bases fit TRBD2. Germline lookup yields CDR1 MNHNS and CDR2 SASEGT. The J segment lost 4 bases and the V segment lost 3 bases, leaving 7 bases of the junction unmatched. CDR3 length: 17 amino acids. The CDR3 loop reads CASSEAGTSGWYNEQFF. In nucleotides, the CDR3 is TGTGCCAGCAGTGAGGCCGGGACTAGCGGGTGGTACAATGAGCAGTTCTTC.

CDR3 residues: CASSHLQEYYGYTF. DNA for the CDR3: TGTGCCAGCAGCCACCTACAGGAGTACTATGGCTACACCTTC. The chain employs TRBV7-2 and TRBJ1-2, with D maybe TRBD1 (5 bases). Trimming took 5 bases from V and 3 from J, leaving 13 bases between them. The CDR3 covers 14 residues. Germline V lookup: CDR1 SGHTA, CDR2 FQGNSA.

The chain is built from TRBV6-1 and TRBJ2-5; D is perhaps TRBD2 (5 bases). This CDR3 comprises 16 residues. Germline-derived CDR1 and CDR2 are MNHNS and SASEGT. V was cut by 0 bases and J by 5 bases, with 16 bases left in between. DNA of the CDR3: TGTGCCAGCAGTGAAGCGTTAACGGGGTCATGGGAGACCCAGTACTTC. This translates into CASSEALTGSWETQYF.